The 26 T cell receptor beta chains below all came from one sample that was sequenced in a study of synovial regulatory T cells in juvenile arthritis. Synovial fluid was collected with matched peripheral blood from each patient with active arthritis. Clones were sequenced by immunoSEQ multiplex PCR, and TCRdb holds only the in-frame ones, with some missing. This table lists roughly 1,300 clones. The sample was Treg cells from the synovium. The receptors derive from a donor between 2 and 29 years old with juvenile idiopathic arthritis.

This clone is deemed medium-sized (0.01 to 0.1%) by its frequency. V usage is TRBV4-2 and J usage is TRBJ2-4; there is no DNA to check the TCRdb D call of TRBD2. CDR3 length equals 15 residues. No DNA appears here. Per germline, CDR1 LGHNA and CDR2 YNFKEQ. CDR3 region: CASSQGASGGNIQYF.

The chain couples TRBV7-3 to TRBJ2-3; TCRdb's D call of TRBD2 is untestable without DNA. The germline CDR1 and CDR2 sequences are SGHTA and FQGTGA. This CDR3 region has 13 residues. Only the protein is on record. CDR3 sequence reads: CASSLGTADTQYF. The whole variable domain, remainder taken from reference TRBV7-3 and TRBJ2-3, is GAGVSQTPSNKVTEKGKYVELRCDPISGHTALYWYRQSLGQGPEFLIYFQGTGAADDSGLPNDRFFAVRPEGSVSTLKIQRTERGDSAVYLCASSLGTADTQYFGPGTRLTVL.

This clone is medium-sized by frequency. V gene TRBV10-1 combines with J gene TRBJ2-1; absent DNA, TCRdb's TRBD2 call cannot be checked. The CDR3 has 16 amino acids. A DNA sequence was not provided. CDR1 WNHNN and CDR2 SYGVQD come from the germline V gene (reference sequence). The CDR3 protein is CASSRTSGGTLNEQFF.

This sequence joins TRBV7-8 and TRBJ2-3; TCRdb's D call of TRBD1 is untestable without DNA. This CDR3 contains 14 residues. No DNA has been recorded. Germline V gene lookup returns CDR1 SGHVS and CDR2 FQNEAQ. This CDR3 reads CASRPGTGTDTQYF.

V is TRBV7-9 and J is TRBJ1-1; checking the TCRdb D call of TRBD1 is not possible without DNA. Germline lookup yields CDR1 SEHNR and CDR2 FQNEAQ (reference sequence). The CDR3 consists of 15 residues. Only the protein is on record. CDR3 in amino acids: CASSLPGQVNTEAFF.

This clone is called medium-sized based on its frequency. The CDR3 reads CATSIHLLGAKNIQYF. The rearrangement uses TRBV15 and TRBJ2-4; the D gene TCRdb calls, TRBD2, cannot be checked with no DNA. CDR1 is LNHNV, CDR2 YYDKDF, per germline (reference sequence). The CDR3 runs to 16 residues. The coding DNA is unavailable.

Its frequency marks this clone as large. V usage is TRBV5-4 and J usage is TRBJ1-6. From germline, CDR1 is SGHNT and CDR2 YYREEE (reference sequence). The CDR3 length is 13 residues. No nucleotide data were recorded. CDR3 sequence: CASREGLVSPLHF.

The CDR3 protein is CASTLKGAQSEQFF. The rearrangement links TRBV6-5 to TRBJ2-1; TCRdb selects TRBD1, and the lack of DNA leaves this call unchecked. The CDR3 extends over 14 amino acids. No coding sequence is recorded. Germline assignment: CDR1 MNHEY and CDR2 SVGAGI.

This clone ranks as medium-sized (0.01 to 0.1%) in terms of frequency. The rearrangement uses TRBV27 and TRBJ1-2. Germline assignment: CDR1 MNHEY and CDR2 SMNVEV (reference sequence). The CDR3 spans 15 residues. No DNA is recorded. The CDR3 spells CASSLRAGRDYGYTF.

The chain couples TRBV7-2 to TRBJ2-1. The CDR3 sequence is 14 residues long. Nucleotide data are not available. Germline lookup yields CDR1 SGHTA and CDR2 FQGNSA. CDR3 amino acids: CASSFGLEINEQFF.

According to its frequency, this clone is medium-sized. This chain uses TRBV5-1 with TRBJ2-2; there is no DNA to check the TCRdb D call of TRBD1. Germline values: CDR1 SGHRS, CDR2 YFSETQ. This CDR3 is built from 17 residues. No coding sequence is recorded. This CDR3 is CASSLAHRGKDTGELFF.

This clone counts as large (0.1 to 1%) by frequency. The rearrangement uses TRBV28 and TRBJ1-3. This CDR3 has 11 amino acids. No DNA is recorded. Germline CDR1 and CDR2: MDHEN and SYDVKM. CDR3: CASSLINTIYF. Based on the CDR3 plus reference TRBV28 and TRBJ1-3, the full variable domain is DVKVTQSSRYLVKRTGEKVFLECVQDMDHENMFWYRQDPGLGLRLIYFSYDVKMKEKGDIPEGYSVSREKKERFSLILESASTNQTSMYLCASSLINTIYFGEGSWLTVV.

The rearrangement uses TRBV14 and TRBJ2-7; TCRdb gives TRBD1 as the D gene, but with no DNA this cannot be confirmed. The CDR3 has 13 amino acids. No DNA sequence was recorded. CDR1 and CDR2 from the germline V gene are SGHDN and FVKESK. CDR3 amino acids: CASSRDRAYEQYF.

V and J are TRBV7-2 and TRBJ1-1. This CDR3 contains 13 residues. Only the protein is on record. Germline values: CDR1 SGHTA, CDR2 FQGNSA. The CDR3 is CASSRGPNTEAFF.

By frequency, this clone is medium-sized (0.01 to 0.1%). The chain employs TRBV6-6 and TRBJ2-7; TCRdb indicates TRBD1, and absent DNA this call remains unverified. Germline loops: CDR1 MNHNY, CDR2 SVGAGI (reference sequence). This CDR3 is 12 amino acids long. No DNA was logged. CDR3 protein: CASRRTAHEQYF.

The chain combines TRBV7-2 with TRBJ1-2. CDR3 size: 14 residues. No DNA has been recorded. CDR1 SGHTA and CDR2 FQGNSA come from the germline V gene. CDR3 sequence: CASSLGADSYGYTF. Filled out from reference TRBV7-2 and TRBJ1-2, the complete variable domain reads GAGVSQSPSNKVTEKGKDVELRCDPISGHTALYWYRQSLGQGLEFLIYFQGNSAPDKSGLPSDRFSAERTGGSVSTLTIQRTQQEDSAVYLCASSLGADSYGYTFGSGTRLTVV.

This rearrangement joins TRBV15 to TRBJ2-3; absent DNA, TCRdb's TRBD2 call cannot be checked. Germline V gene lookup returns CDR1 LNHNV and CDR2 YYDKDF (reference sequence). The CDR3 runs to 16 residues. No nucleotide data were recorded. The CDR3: CATSRGSAISTDTQYF.

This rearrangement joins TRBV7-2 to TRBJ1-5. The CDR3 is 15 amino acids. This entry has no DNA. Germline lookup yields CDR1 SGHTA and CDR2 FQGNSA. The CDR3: CASSSGRVRGQPQHF. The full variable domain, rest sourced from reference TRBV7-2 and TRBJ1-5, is GAGVSQSPSNKVTEKGKDVELRCDPISGHTALYWYRQSLGQGLEFLIYFQGNSAPDKSGLPSDRFSAERTGGSVSTLTIQRTQQEDSAVYLCASSSGRVRGQPQHFGDGTRLSIL.

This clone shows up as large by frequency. CDR3 protein: CAISESGGGNSYEQYF. The chain recombines TRBV10-3 with TRBJ2-7; TCRdb reports TRBD2, a call that lacks DNA to check it against. The CDR3 covers 16 residues. The DNA is unrecorded. The germline V gene has CDR1 ENHRY and CDR2 SYGVKD.

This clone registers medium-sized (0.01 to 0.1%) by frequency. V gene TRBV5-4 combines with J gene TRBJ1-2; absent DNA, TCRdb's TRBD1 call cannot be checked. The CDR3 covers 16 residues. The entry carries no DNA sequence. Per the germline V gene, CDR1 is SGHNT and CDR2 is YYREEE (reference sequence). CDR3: CASSLARDRGSYGYTF.

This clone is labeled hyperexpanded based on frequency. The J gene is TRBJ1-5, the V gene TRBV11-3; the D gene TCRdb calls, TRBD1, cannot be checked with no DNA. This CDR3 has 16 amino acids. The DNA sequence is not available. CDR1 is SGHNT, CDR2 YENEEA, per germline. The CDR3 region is CASSLRETGPNQPQHF.

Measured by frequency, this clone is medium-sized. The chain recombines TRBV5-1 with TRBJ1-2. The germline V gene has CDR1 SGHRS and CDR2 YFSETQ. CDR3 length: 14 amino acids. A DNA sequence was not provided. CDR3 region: CASSDRAESYGYTF.

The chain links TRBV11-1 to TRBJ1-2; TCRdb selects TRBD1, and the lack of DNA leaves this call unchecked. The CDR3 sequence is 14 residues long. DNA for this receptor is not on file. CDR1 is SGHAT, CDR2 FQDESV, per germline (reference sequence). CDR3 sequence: CASSLSWGHYGYTF.

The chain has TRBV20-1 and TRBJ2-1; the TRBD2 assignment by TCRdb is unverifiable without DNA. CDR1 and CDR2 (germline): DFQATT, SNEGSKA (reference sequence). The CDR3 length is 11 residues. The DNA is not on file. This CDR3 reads CSARRGDEQFF.

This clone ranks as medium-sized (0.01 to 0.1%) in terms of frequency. CDR3 residues: CASSQRLRDRGSGELFF. J is TRBJ2-2 and V is TRBV4-3; the D call from TCRdb, TRBD1, cannot be confirmed without DNA. Germline CDR1 reads LGHNA; CDR2 reads YSLEER. The CDR3 is 17 amino acids. No DNA accompanies this entry.

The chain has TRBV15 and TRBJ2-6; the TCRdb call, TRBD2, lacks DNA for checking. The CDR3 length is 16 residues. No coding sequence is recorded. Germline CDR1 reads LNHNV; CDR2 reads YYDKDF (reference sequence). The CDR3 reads CATSKRWGAGANVLTF.